The 26 T cell receptor beta chains listed next were all sequenced from one sample in a study of CD8 T cells in Susac syndrome (dated by TCRdb to about 2019). Receptors were amplified or captured by the immunoSEQ multiplex PCR assay. RNA was extracted using the RNeasy kit, and roughly 0.45 to 1 ug of the RNA was reverse transcribed with random hexamers. TCRdb itself trimmed the public reads at Q25 with fastp, ran MiXCR and retained productive beta chains. For every CDR3 protein sequence, its rows merge into one entry that carries the most common genes and DNA. This sample has around 300,000 distinct CDR3 sequences in its table, and about 90% of those were observed once. The ten largest clones capture more than 0.06% of the sample. The source material was CD4+ T cells from PBMCs. These receptors were taken from a human donor with multiple sclerosis.

V is TRBV14 and J is TRBJ2-6, with D perhaps matching TRBD1 (5 bases). Germline V lookup: CDR1 SGHDN, CDR2 FVKESK. The CDR3 consists of 14 residues. V gave up 0 bases and J gave up 8 bases, with 8 bases separating them. The CDR3 protein is CASSQDRVTNVLTF. DNA of the CDR3: TGTGCCAGCAGCCAAGACAGGGTGACCAACGTCCTGACTTTC.

This chain links TRBV7-2 with TRBJ2-3; D gene uncertain. CDR3 length: 12 residues. Trimming removed 5 bases from V and 2 bases from J, with 5 bases in between. Germline values: CDR1 SGHTA, CDR2 FQGNSA. CDR3: CASSPITDTQYF. The CDR3 DNA sequence: TGTGCCAGCAGCCCGATCACAGATACGCAGTATTTT.

The genes are TRBV19 and TRBJ2-4; 7 positions agree with TRBD2. The CDR3 runs to 14 residues. V lost 3 bases to trimming and J lost 8 bases; unmatched junction nucleotides: 7. Germline-derived CDR1 and CDR2 are LNHDA and SQIVND (reference sequence). CDR3 sequence: CASSIPSRGDIQYF. The CDR3 nucleotides read TGTGCCAGTAGTATTCCCTCCCGGGGGGACATTCAGTACTTC.

The chain carries TRBV6-2 or TRBV6-3 and TRBJ2-6, with TRBD1 as a possible D gene (7 bases). This CDR3 has 15 amino acids. Germline V gene lookup returns CDR1 MNHEY and CDR2 SVGEGT. The germline V and J ends were trimmed by 6 bases and 2 bases, with 11 bases remaining between them. The CDR3 region is CASSQGGTGANVLTF. CDR3 nucleotide sequence: TGTGCCAGCAGCCAGGGGGGAACTGGGGCCAACGTCCTGACTTTC.

V usage is TRBV5-6 and J usage is TRBJ2-3; 7 positions agree with TRBD1. Losses at the gene ends were 3 bases for V and 3 bases for J; bases not matched to a gene: 13. Germline V lookup: CDR1 SGHDT, CDR2 YYEEEE. The CDR3 loop spans 17 amino acids. The CDR3 nucleotides read TGTGCCAGCAGCTCCCTCTCGACAGGGCCGGCGACAGATACGCAGTATTTT. As protein: CASSSLSTGPATDTQYF.

The rearrangement uses TRBV4-3 and TRBJ2-1; D gene unclear. The CDR3 consists of 14 residues. The V end was cut by 4 bases, the J end by 9 bases, with 16 bases between. Germline V gives CDR1 LGHNA, CDR2 YSLEER. The CDR3, as DNA: TGCGCCAGCAGCCGAGAGTACGGTTTCACTGAGCAGTTCTTC. Translating gives CASSREYGFTEQFF.

The chain recombines TRBV10-2 with TRBJ2-4; the match to TRBD1 covers 7 bases. V shed 4 bases and J 6 bases; nucleotides not matched to a gene: 3. The CDR3 has 13 amino acids. CDR1 and CDR2 (germline): WSHSY, SAAADI. The DNA of the CDR3 is TGCGCCAGCAGTGGACAGGGAACAAACATTCAGTACTTC. This encodes CASSGQGTNIQYF.

The chain joins TRBV12-3 or TRBV12-4 to TRBJ1-3; 8 bases match TRBD1. The junction had 9 bases not matched to a gene; V was cut back by 5 bases and J by 3 bases. There are 16 residues in the CDR3. CDR3 sequence (DNA): TGTGCCAGCAGTCAAAGACAGGGGATAGATGGAAACACCATATATTTT. Translated: CASSQRQGIDGNTIYF.

The chain has TRBV3-1 and TRBJ1-1; D may be TRBD1 (6 bases). This CDR3 has 12 amino acids. The V end was cut by 4 bases, the J end by 6 bases, with 9 bases between. Germline V gene sequence: CDR1 LGHDT, CDR2 YNNKEL (reference sequence). The CDR3 loop reads CASSRGGSEAFF. The CDR3 DNA follows: TGTGCCAGCAGCCGAGGGGGGTCTGAAGCTTTCTTT.

The rearrangement uses TRBV4-2 and TRBJ2-1; 12 nucleotides line up with TRBD2. V lost 6 bases and J lost 13; bases outside the gene matches: 13. The CDR3 has 15 residues. In germline, CDR1 is LGHNA, CDR2 YNFKEQ. The CDR3 nucleotides are TGTGCCAGCAGTCTAACCTGGACTAGCGGGATCCTCCAGTTCTTC. This encodes CASSLTWTSGILQFF.

J is TRBJ2-7 and V is TRBV23-1; D gene unclear. TRBV23-1 qualifies as an ORF whose function is uncertain. CDR3 length equals 15 residues. With 3 bases removed from V and 3 bases from J, the gap between germline ends came to 15 bases. This CDR3 is CASSQMAERRYEQYF. The CDR3 nucleotides are TGCGCCAGCAGTCAGATGGCAGAACGACGCTACGAGCAGTACTTC.

The chain recombines TRBV12-3 or TRBV12-4 with TRBJ1-6, with D unclear. Deletions cut 2 bases from V and 7 bases from J, with 15 bases between. This CDR3 spans 16 amino acids. The CDR3 bases are TGTGCCAGCAGTTTATATCTACCCCGACTGAATTCACCCCTCCACTTT. This encodes CASSLYLPRLNSPLHF.

In this sample, this clonotype turned up once. The genes are TRBV6-5 and TRBJ1-1, with D unclear. V lost 10 bases and J 1 base, leaving 10 bases between the germline ends. Germline CDR1 and CDR2: MNHEY and SVGAGI. The CDR3 spans 12 residues. The CDR3 nucleotides are TGTGCCACTATCGGGTCGAACACTGAAGCTTTCTTT. Translation gives CATIGSNTEAFF.

This clonotype was recorded once. This chain links TRBV12-3 or TRBV12-4 with TRBJ2-1; maybe TRBD2 (6 bases). Trimming removed 8 bases from V and 7 bases from J, with 9 bases in between. The CDR3 runs to 11 residues. The CDR3 spells CASWRGNEQFF. In nucleotides, the CDR3 is TGTGCCAGCTGGCGGGGAAATGAGCAGTTCTTC.

The rearrangement links TRBV20-1 to TRBJ1-5; D unclear. Germline lookup yields CDR1 DFQATT and CDR2 SNEGSKA (reference sequence). V was trimmed by 1 base and J by 7 bases, leaving 17 bases between them. This CDR3 contains 15 residues. The DNA for the CDR3 is TGCAGTGCTAGAGTTCGGAGGGTCCCTGGGCAGCCCCAGCATTTT. It yields the protein CSARVRRVPGQPQHF.

This clonotype was counted a few times. This chain joins TRBV30 and TRBJ1-5; 8 bases are a match to TRBD1. J was trimmed by 3 bases and V by 1 base; bases with no gene match: 11. The length of the CDR3 is 17 residues. CDR1 is GTSNPN, CDR2 SVGIG, per germline (reference sequence). The CDR3: CAWSGLGDRGANQPQHF. The CDR3, as DNA: TGTGCCTGGAGTGGTTTGGGTGACAGGGGAGCCAATCAGCCCCAGCATTTT.

The chain links TRBV18 to TRBJ1-4, with unresolved D. The V end was cut by 2 bases, the J end by 6 bases, with 7 bases between. Germline CDR1 reads KGHSH; CDR2 reads LQKENI. CDR3 length: 13 amino acids. CDR3 protein: CASSPTQDEKLFF. The CDR3 DNA reads as TGTGCCAGCTCACCAACCCAGGATGAAAAACTGTTTTTT.

The rearrangement joins TRBV2 to TRBJ2-3; D ambiguous. V was cut by 8 bases and J by 6 bases, with 12 bases left in between. The germline gives CDR1 SNHLY, CDR2 FYNNEI. The CDR3 sequence is 12 residues long. The chain's CDR3 is CASRSDEDTQYF. The CDR3 coding sequence is TGTGCCAGCCGATCCGACGAGGATACGCAGTATTTT.

This rearrangement joins TRBV20-1 to TRBJ1-2; D is ambiguous. V lost 8 bases to trimming and J lost 0 bases, with 13 bases between them. Per germline, CDR1 DFQATT and CDR2 SNEGSKA (reference sequence). The CDR3 is 13 amino acids. Here the CDR3 reads CSTTPGTNYGYTF. DNA of the CDR3: TGCAGTACCACCCCAGGCACTAACTATGGCTACACCTTC.

The gene calls are TRBV29-1 and TRBJ1-2; TRBD1 might be the D (6 bases). The CDR3 is made up of 13 amino acids. Trimming left V 5 bases short and J 3 bases short, with 13 bases between. CDR1 is SQVTM and CDR2 is ANQGSEA in the germline V gene. The chain's CDR3 is CSVNRGGYYGYTF. Here the CDR3 DNA reads TGCAGCGTTAACAGAGGGGGATACTATGGCTACACCTTC. Full variable domain (outside the CDR3, taken from reference TRBV29-1 and TRBJ1-2): SAVISQKPSRDICQRGTSLTIQCQVDSQVTMMFWYRQQPGQSLTLIATANQGSEATYESGFVIDKFPISRPNLTFSTLTVSNMSPEDSSIYLCSVNRGGYYGYTFGSGTRLTVV.

V and J are TRBV12-5 and TRBJ2-3; D may match TRBD1 or TRBD2 (6 bases each). The CDR3 runs to 17 residues. V dropped 6 bases and J dropped 8 bases, with 27 bases sitting between them. Germline lookup yields CDR1 LGHNT and CDR2 FRNRAP. The CDR3 is CASGQGGSERLGGTQYF. CDR3 DNA sequence: TGTGCTAGTGGCCAAGGGGGGTCGGAGCGGCTCGGAGGTACGCAGTATTTT.

This chain uses TRBV9 with TRBJ1-1, with unresolved D. The CDR3 covers 14 residues. With 0 bases removed from V and 8 bases from J, the gap between germline ends came to 14 bases. Per the germline V gene, CDR1 is SGDLS and CDR2 is YYNGEE. CDR3 in DNA: TGTGCCAGCAGCGTAGCGGCCGTGAGAGGGGAAGCTTTCTTT. Protein: CASSVAAVRGEAFF.

CDR3 sequence: CASSVPPMETQYF. For the CDR3, the DNA is TGTGCCAGCAGCGTTCCCCCTATGGAGACCCAGTACTTC. This chain links TRBV6-2 or TRBV6-3 with TRBJ2-5; D not resolved. Trimming cost V 6 bases and J 5 bases, with 13 bases left between them. The CDR3 is 13 residues long. Germline CDR1 reads MNHEY; CDR2 reads SVGEGT.

The V gene is TRBV10-3, the J gene TRBJ1-2, with D possibly being TRBD1 (6 bases). The V end was cut by 6 bases, the J end by 1 base, with 9 bases between. Germline CDR1 is ENHRY and CDR2 is SYGVKD. The CDR3 runs 13 residues. This CDR3 is CAISRQDNYGYTF. Written as DNA, the CDR3 is TGTGCCATCAGCCGACAGGATAACTATGGCTACACCTTC.

V and J are TRBV11-3 and TRBJ1-2, with D possibly TRBD1 on 6 matching bases. Trimming pared 5 bases from V and 5 bases from J, leaving 18 bases between. Germline CDR1 and CDR2: SGHNT and YENEEA. The CDR3 has 15 residues. The CDR3 sequence is CASSARGRGEYGYTF. CDR3 nucleotides: TGTGCCAGCAGCGCTCGGGGCAGGGGAGAATATGGCTACACCTTC.

This chain's CDR3 is CASSLFQGSGYTF. The CDR3 DNA reads TGCGCCAGCAGCTTGTTCCAGGGGTCTGGCTACACCTTC. The gene calls are TRBV5-1 and TRBJ1-2; possibly TRBD1 for D (6 bases). Germline loops: CDR1 SGHRS, CDR2 YFSETQ. The V end lost 1 base, the J end lost 7 bases, and 11 bases lay between the germline ends. The CDR3 is made up of 13 amino acids.